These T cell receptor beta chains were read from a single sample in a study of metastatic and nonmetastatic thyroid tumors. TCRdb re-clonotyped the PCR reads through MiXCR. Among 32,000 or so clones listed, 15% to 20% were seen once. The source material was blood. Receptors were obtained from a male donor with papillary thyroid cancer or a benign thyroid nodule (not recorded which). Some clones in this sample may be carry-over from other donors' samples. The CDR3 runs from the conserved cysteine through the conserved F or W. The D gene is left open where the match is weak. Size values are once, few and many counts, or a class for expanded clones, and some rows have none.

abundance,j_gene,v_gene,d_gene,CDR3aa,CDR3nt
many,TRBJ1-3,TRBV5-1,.,CASSFQGGSSGNTIYF,TGCGCCAGCAGCTTCCAGGGCGGTTCTTCTGGAAACACCATATATTTT
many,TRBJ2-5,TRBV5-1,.,CASSLGPRAAQETQYF,TGCGCCAGCAGCTTGGGCCCTCGGGCAGCCCAAGAGACCCAGTACTTC
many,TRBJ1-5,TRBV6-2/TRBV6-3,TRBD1,CASSYLTLSGTEPNQPQHF,TGTGCCAGCAGTTACCTGACCTTGTCCGGGACAGAGCCAAATCAGCCCCAGCATTTT
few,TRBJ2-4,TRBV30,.,CAWSVLGNIQYF,TGTGCCTGGAGTGTGCTAGGGAACATTCAGTACTTC
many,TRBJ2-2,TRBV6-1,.,CASSRDLQNTGELFF,TGTGCCAGCAGTCGGGACCTCCAGAACACCGGGGAGCTGTTTTTT
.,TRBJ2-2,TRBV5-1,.,CASTWQGGRTGELFF,TGCGCCAGCACATGGCAGGGGGGTAGAACCGGGGAGCTGTTTTTT
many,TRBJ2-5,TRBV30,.,CAWSTGEETQYF,TGTGCCTGGAGTACGGGGGAAGAGACCCAGTACTTC
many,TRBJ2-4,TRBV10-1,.,CASSDRGTKNIQYF,TGCGCCAGCAGTGATCGAGGAACCAAAAACATTCAGTACTTC
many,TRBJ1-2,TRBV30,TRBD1,CAWSTTGSRGYTF,TGTGCCTGGAGCACGACAGGGTCTCGTGGCTACACCTTC
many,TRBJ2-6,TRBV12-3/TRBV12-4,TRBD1,CASSRQGGGSGANVLTF,TGTGCCAGCAGCCGACAGGGGGGCGGCTCTGGGGCCAACGTCCTGACTTTC
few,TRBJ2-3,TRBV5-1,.,CASSSFRAANTDTQYF,TGCGCCAGCAGTTCGTTCAGGGCGGCCAACACAGATACGCAGTATTTT
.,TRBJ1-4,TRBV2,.,CASSVQGPYEKPFF,TGTGCCAGCAGTGTGCAGGGGCCATATGAAAAACCGTTTTTT
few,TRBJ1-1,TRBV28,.,CASSLSGGRRTEAFF,TGTGCCAGCAGTTTATCTGGGGGGCGGCGGACTGAAGCTTTCTTT
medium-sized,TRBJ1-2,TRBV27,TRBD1,CASSTTGTGLVYGYTF,TGTGCCAGCAGTACAACCGGGACAGGGCTTGTCTATGGCTACACCTTC
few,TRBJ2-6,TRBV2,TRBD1,CASSGPDRGAISGANVLTF,TGTGCCAGCAGTGGACCGGACAGGGGTGCCATCTCTGGGGCCAACGTCCTGACTTTC
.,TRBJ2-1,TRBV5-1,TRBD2,CASSLLTGGGNEQFF,TGCGCCAGCAGCTTGTTAACGGGAGGTGGCAATGAGCAGTTCTTC
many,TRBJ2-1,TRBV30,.,CAWSGFVLGSEQFF,TGTGCCTGGAGTGGTTTCGTGTTGGGAAGTGAGCAGTTCTTC
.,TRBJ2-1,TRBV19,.,CASSRGVYNEQFF,TGTGCCAGTAGCAGGGGAGTGTACAATGAGCAGTTCTTC
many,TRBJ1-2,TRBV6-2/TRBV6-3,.,CASSHGATYGYTF,TGTGCCAGCAGCCACGGGGCCACCTATGGCTACACCTTC
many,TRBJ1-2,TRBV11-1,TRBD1,CASSLALRTGEDGYTF,TGTGCCAGCAGCTTAGCCCTAAGGACAGGGGAAGATGGCTACACCTTC
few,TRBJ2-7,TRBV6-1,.,CASSERNRASEQYF,TGTGCCAGCAGTGAACGTAACAGGGCTTCCGAGCAGTACTTC
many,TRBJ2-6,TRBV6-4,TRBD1,CASSDSGTGGPSGANVLTF,TGTGCCAGCAGTGATTCCGGGACAGGGGGTCCCTCTGGGGCCAACGTCCTGACTTTC
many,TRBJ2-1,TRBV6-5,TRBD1,CASSYAGTGYNEQFF,TGTGCCAGCAGTTACGCCGGGACAGGCTACAATGAGCAGTTCTTC
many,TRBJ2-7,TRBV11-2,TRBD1,CASSSGQGAPYEQYF,TGTGCCAGCAGCTCGGGACAGGGGGCCCCCTACGAGCAGTACTTC
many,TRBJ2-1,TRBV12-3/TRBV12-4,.,CASSLNRDSQFF,TGTGCCAGCAGTTTAAACCGCGATTCGCAGTTCTTC
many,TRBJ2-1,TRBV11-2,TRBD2,CASREGLAGLYNEQFF,TGTGCCAGCAGGGAGGGACTAGCGGGGCTCTACAATGAGCAGTTCTTC
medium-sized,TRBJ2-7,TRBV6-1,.,CASSALLVRGGEQYF,TGTGCCAGCAGTGCACTACTAGTACGAGGGGGCGAGCAGTACTTC
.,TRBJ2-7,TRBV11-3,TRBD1,CSSRTVKGQQWEQYF,TGTTCCAGCCGGACAGTGAAGGGACAGCAATGGGAGCAGTACTTC
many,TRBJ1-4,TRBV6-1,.,CASRVGGFEKLFF,TGTGCCAGCAGAGTCGGCGGGTTTGAAAAACTGTTTTTT
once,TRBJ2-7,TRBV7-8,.,CASRTTLYEQYF,TGTGCGAGCAGAACAACACTTTACGAGCAGTACTTC